This TCR beta chain is drawn from a study of T cells after yellow fever vaccination. They built TCR cDNA with 5'RACE template switching, a step that put in a universal primer site and UMIs. TCRdb passed the 5' RACE reads through MiXCR, listing each CDR3 protein once. The sample lists approximately 250,000 distinct CDR3 sequences, 6.5% to 7.5% seen once, with approximately 0.99% in the top ten. Study conclusions and caveats: The secondary response showed a weaker magnitude and a faster peak, day 5 versus 15. It was a small share of clonotypes that appeared in both CD4 and CD8 compartments.

This clonotype was recorded at least ten times. Its specificity is unknown. The sample was CD4+ T cells sorted from PBMCs, taken on the day of the yellow fever booster vaccination. The sequence was collected from a man younger than 45 who received the YFV17D yellow fever vaccine.

CDR3 coding DNA: TGCGCCAGCAGCTTGGACCGCGCAGAGCACGAGCAGTACTTC. This translates into CASSLDRAEHEQYF. The gene calls are TRBV5-1 and TRBJ2-7, with D unresolved. The CDR3 length is 14 residues. Germline V gives CDR1 SGHRS, CDR2 YFSETQ. Between the trimmed V and J ends, which lost 0 bases and 5 bases, there was a span of 12 bases. Using reference TRBV5-1 and TRBJ2-7 for the parts outside the CDR3, the full variable domain is KAGVTQTPRYLIKTRGQQVTLSCSPISGHRSVSWYQQTPGQGLQFLFEYFSETQRNKGNFPGRFSGRQFSNSRSEMNVSTLELGDSALYLCASSLDRAEHEQYFGPGTRLTVT.